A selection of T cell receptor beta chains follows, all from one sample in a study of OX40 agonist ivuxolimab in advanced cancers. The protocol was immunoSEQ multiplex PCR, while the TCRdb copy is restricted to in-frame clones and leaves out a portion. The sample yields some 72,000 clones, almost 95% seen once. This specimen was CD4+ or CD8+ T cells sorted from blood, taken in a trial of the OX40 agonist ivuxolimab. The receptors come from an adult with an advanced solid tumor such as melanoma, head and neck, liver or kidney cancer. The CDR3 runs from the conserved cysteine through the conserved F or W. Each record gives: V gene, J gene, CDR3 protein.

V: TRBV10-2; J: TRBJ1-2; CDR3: CASSEDPGGRSNYGYTF
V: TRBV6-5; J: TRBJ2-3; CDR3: CASRGGFTDTQYF
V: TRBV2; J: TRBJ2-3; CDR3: CATRLAGDTQYF
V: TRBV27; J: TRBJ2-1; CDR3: CASRRLAGGPQNEQFF
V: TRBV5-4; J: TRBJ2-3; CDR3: CASSYQLAGQGTDTQYF
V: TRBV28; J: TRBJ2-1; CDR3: CASTLAGGVNEQFF
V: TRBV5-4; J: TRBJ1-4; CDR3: CASSSVLDEKLFF
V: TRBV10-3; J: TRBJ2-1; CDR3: CAISERGSSGRGQFF
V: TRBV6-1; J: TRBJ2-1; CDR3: CASSERQGAYNEQFF
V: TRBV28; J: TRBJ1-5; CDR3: CASSSLTGEWGNQPQHF
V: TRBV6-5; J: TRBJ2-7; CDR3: CASTDPSLEQYF
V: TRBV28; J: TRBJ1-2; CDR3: CASSFLGPQRGYTF
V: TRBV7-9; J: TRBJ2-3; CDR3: CASSSTSGASTDTQYF
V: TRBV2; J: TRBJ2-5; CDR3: CASTPRRGRETQYF
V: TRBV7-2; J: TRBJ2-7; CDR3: CASSQPPGQGGEQYF
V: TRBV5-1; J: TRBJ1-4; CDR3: CASSLLRATNEKLFF
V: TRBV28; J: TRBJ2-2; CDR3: CASPRAANTGELFF